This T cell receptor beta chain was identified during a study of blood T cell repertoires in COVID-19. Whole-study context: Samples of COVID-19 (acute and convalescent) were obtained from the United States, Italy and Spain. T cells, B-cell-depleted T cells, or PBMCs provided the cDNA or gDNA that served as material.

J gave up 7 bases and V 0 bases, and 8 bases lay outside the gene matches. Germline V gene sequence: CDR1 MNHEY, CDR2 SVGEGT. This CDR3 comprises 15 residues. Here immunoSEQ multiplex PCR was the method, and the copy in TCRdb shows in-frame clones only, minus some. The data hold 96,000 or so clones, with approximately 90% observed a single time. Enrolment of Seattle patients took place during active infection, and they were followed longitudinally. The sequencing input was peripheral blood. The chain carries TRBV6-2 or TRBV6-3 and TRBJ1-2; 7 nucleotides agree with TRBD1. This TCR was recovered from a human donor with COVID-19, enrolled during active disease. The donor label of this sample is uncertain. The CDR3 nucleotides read TGTGCCAGCAGTTACTCCAGGGGGACTGTCTTTGGCTACACCTTC. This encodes CASSYSRGTVFGYTF.